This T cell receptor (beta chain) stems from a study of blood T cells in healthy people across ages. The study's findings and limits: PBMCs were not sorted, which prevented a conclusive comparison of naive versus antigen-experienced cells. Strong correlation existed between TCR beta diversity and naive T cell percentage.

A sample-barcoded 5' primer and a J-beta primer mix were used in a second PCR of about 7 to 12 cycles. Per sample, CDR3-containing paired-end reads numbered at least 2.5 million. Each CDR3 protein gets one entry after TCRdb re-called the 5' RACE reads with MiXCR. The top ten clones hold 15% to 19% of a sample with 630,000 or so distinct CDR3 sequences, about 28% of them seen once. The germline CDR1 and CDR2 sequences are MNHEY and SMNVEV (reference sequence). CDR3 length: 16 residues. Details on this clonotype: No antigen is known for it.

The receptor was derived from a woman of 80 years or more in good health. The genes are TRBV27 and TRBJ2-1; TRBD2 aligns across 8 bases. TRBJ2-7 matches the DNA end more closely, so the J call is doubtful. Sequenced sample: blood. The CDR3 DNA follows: TGTGCCAGCAGTTTACGACTCGGGGGGGCCTACAATGAGCAGTACTTC. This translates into CASSLRLGGAYNEQYF.